This entry describes one TCR beta chain. The sample contains more than one DNA sequence encoding this CDR3. The record originates from a study of radiotherapy plus CTLA-4 blockade in lung cancer. The repertoire was sequenced with immunoSEQ multiplex PCR; TCRdb's copy has only in-frame clones and lacks some. The data show about 91,000 clones, 60% to 80% seen once. CDR1 MDHEN and CDR2 SYDVKM come from the germline V gene. Between the trimmed V and J ends, which lost 5 bases and 1 base, there was a span of 2 bases. CDR3 length: 11 amino acids. The chain is built from TRBV28 and TRBJ1-1; D is undetermined. The source was peripheral blood, collected from a patient treated with radiotherapy plus ipilimumab. This receptor was identified in a human donor with non-small cell lung cancer that progressed on radiotherapy plus ipilimumab. The CDR3 spells CASSPNTEAFF. The DNA of the CDR3 is TGTGCCAGCAGTCCGAACACTGAAGCTTTCTTT.